Each of the 2 T cell receptor beta chains below was sequenced from the same sample in a study of early T cells in non-severe SARS-CoV-2 infection. Each CDR3 protein gets one entry after TCRdb re-called the 5' RACE reads with MiXCR. There are 69,000 or so distinct CDR3 sequences in the sample; under 15% occur only once, and 4.5% to 6.5% lies in the top ten. The sequenced sample was whole blood. Receptors were obtained from an adult who was a healthcare worker with PCR-confirmed SARS-CoV-2 infection or an uninfected control (not recorded which).

This clonotype showed up many times. V usage is TRBV6-2 or TRBV6-3 and J usage is TRBJ2-5; D not certain. The CDR3 is made up of 12 amino acids. CDR1 is MNHEY, CDR2 SVGEGT, per germline. Trimming took off 9 bases at V and 1 base at J, with 9 bases between the two ends. The CDR3 sequence: CASLVGQETQYF. The CDR3 nucleotides read TGTGCCAGTCTAGTCGGCCAAGAGACCCAGTACTTC.

This clonotype was seen more than once but under ten times. This chain joins TRBV12-3 or TRBV12-4 and TRBJ1-4; D might be TRBD1 (5 bases). Trimming cost V 6 bases and J 6 bases, with 14 bases left between them. This CDR3 comprises 14 residues. CDR3 sequence reads: CASSYDREDEKLFF. The CDR3 nucleotides read TGTGCCAGCAGCTATGACAGAGAAGATGAAAAACTGTTTTTT.